Listed here are 18 T cell receptor beta chains from one sample, sequenced in a study of blood T cell repertoires in COVID-19. Assay used: immunoSEQ multiplex PCR; TCRdb lists only in-frame clones, some missing. The sample has about 160,000 clones, 82% seen once. The sequenced sample consisted of PBMCs or T cells enriched from blood (not recorded which). The origin of the receptors is a man between 60 and 75 years old who had recovered from COVID-19.

The chain uses TRBV6-5 and TRBJ1-2, with 7 positions matching TRBD1. The CDR3 length is 14 residues. The junction had 5 bases not matched to a gene; V was cut back by 0 bases and J by 7 bases. Germline lookup yields CDR1 MNHEY and CDR2 SVGAGI. The CDR3: CASSYSTQGGGYTF. As DNA, the CDR3 is TGTGCCAGCAGTTACTCGACTCAGGGGGGTGGCTACACCTTC.

This rearrangement joins TRBV5-1 to TRBJ2-7, with TRBD1 matching 12 bases. CDR3 length: 15 amino acids. Germline lookup yields CDR1 SGHRS and CDR2 YFSETQ. V lost 5 bases, J lost 4 bases, and 7 bases stayed unmatched. The CDR3 sequence is CASRVGTGGLYEQYF. The CDR3 bases are TGCGCCAGCAGGGTCGGGACAGGGGGCTTGTACGAGCAGTACTTC. Together with reference TRBV5-1 and TRBJ2-7, the CDR3 gives the full variable domain: KAGVTQTPRYLIKTRGQQVTLSCSPISGHRSVSWYQQTPGQGLQFLFEYFSETQRNKGNFPGRFSGRQFSNSRSEMNVSTLELGDSALYLCASRVGTGGLYEQYFGPGTRLTVT.

The J gene is TRBJ2-4, the V gene TRBV19, with D possibly TRBD1 on 6 matching bases. Germline V gene sequence: CDR1 LNHDA, CDR2 SQIVND (reference sequence). With 0 bases removed from V and 6 bases from J, the gap between germline ends came to 9 bases. The CDR3 contains 14 residues. CDR3 amino acids: CASSIEQGLNIQYF. In DNA, the CDR3 is TGTGCCAGTAGTATAGAACAGGGATTAAACATTCAGTACTTC.

The J gene is TRBJ1-2, the V gene TRBV7-9, with a weak D call TRBD1 (6 bases). Germline lookup yields CDR1 SEHNR and CDR2 FQNEAQ (reference sequence). Trimming cost V 5 bases and J 4 bases, with 14 bases left between them. CDR3 length: 14 residues. The CDR3 coding sequence is TGTGCCAGCAGCAGATATGGGGGCGGCTATGGCTACACCTTC. Amino acids: CASSRYGGGYGYTF.

The chain carries TRBV28 and TRBJ1-2, with TRBD1 identical over 7 bases. The V and J ends lost 3 bases and 7 bases, in that order; junction bases with no gene match: 11. In germline, CDR1 is MDHEN, CDR2 SYDVKM. This CDR3 region has 15 residues. In DNA, the CDR3 is TGTGCCAGCAGTTTTCTAGAGACAGGGAGGAGTGGCTACACCTTC. Protein product: CASSFLETGRSGYTF.

The chain couples TRBV3-1 (or the pseudogene TRBV3-2) to TRBJ2-1, with TRBD1 identical over 9 bases. The V and J ends lost 4 bases and 9 bases, in that order; junction bases with no gene match: 7. The germline V gene encodes CDR1 LGHDT and CDR2 YNNKEL (reference sequence). CDR3 size: 14 residues. Here the CDR3 reads CASSLGQGIGEQFF. CDR3 DNA sequence: TGTGCCAGCAGCCTGGGACAGGGTATTGGTGAGCAGTTCTTC.

This clone was observed a single time. The chain has TRBV10-3 and TRBJ2-1; 15 bases are a match to TRBD2. The V segment lost 6 bases and the J segment 10 bases; nucleotides outside the gene matches: 4. This CDR3 spans 14 amino acids. Germline V gene data show CDR1 as ENHRY and CDR2 as SYGVKD. The CDR3 DNA sequence: TGTGCCATCAGAGGACTAGCGGGGGGGCGGGAGCAGTTCTTC. Residues: CAIRGLAGGREQFF.

The chain is built from TRBV28 and TRBJ2-7, with 7 bases lining up with TRBD2. The CDR3 has 18 residues. The germline V gene encodes CDR1 MDHEN and CDR2 SYDVKM. The trim removed 3 bases at V and 3 bases at J, leaving 17 bases unmatched. The CDR3 DNA sequence: TGTGCCAGCAGTTTGTACATATCCCTAGCGGTAAGAAGCTACGAGCAGTACTTC. Its protein product is CASSLYISLAVRSYEQYF.

The CDR3, as DNA: TGTGCCAGCAGCTTGTTGGGCGCCACCGCCGGGGGGGACTATGGCTACACCTTC. It encodes CASSLLGATAGGDYGYTF. V gene TRBV5-6 combines with J gene TRBJ1-2; TRBD1 is a possible D gene (5 bases). With 1 base removed from V and 3 bases from J, the gap between germline ends came to 22 bases. Germline V gene data show CDR1 as SGHDT and CDR2 as YYEEEE. The length of the CDR3 is 18 residues.

This clone has more than one count but fewer than ten. The rearrangement links TRBV18 to TRBJ2-7, with 7 bases identical to TRBD2. V shed 3 bases, J shed 4 bases, and the junction held 9 bases outside the gene matches. Germline CDR1 KGHSH, CDR2 LQKENI. The length of the CDR3 is 15 residues. The CDR3 is CASSPGGSRSYEQYF. The CDR3 DNA reads as TGTGCCAGCTCACCGGGGGGGAGCAGGTCATACGAGCAGTACTTC.

The chain is built from TRBV5-1 and TRBJ1-2, with 8 bases matching TRBD1. The CDR3 consists of 14 residues. CDR1 SGHRS and CDR2 YFSETQ come from the germline V gene. With V trimmed by 4 bases and J by 4 bases, 6 bases remained unmatched. The CDR3 DNA sequence: TGCGCCAGCAGCCCAAGGACAGGGATCTATGGCTACACCTTC. Translation gives CASSPRTGIYGYTF.

The CDR3 DNA follows: TGTGCCAGTAGTACCGGGACAGCGAACACCGGGGAGCTGTTTTTT. Translated, it gives CASSTGTANTGELFF. The V call is TRBV19, the J call TRBJ2-2; 7 bases fit TRBD1. The CDR3 length is 15 residues. Germline loops: CDR1 LNHDA, CDR2 SQIVND (reference sequence). Germline trimming cut 4 bases from V and 0 bases from J; bases unmatched to any gene: 2.

The chain carries TRBV7-8 and TRBJ1-4, with D maybe TRBD1 (5 bases). V dropped 8 bases and J dropped 5 bases, with 15 bases sitting between them. The CDR3 runs to 14 residues. Per the germline V gene, CDR1 is SGHVS and CDR2 is FQNEAQ. The CDR3 protein is CASARDRGNEKLFF. The CDR3 DNA follows: TGTGCCAGCGCTCGAGACAGAGGAAATGAAAAACTGTTTTTT.

The chain recombines TRBV11-2 with TRBJ2-5; the D gene is possibly TRBD2 (6 bases). CDR3 length: 14 residues. The germline gives CDR1 SGHAT, CDR2 FQNNGV. Trimming removed 1 base from V and 4 bases from J, with 10 bases in between. The chain's CDR3 is CASSLGGVGETQYF. CDR3 coding DNA: TGTGCCAGCAGCTTAGGGGGGGTTGGAGAGACCCAGTACTTC.

This clone was detected only once. V and J are TRBV28 and TRBJ2-2; maybe TRBD2 (5 bases). CDR1 MDHEN and CDR2 SYDVKM come from the germline V gene. The CDR3 consists of 14 residues. Trimming took off 2 bases at V and 3 bases at J, with 7 bases between the two ends. CDR3 region: CASSLGSYTGELFF. The CDR3 nucleotides are TGTGCCAGCAGTTTAGGGAGTTACACCGGGGAGCTGTTTTTT.

This chain links TRBV6-4 with TRBJ2-4; TRBD2 matches at 9 bases. The CDR3 runs to 16 residues. CDR1 is MRHNA and CDR2 is SNTAGT in the germline V gene. With 4 bases clipped from V and 8 bases from J, the junction kept 12 bases outside the gene matches. The DNA of the CDR3 is TGTGCCAGCAGTGTAACTCCTTGGCGGGGGGGCGACATTCAGTACTTC. It specifies CASSVTPWRGGDIQYF.

The chain couples TRBV2 to TRBJ1-5, with 8 bases that match TRBD1. V shed 10 bases and J 6 bases; nucleotides not matched to a gene: 8. This CDR3 region has 13 residues. Per the germline V gene, CDR1 is SNHLY and CDR2 is FYNNEI. The CDR3 reads CATRTGRGQPQHF. The CDR3, as DNA: TGTGCCACCCGGACAGGGAGAGGTCAGCCCCAGCATTTT.

The chain employs TRBV3-1 (or the pseudogene TRBV3-2) and TRBJ1-4; D is possibly TRBD1 (6 bases). Germline V gene lookup returns CDR1 LGHDT and CDR2 YNNKEL (reference sequence). This CDR3 is 14 amino acids long. Trimming left V 4 bases short and J 8 bases short, with 14 bases between. CDR3 coding DNA: TGTGCCAGCAGCCCCGACAGGTTCAGGGAAAAACTGTTTTTT. Encoded protein: CASSPDRFREKLFF.